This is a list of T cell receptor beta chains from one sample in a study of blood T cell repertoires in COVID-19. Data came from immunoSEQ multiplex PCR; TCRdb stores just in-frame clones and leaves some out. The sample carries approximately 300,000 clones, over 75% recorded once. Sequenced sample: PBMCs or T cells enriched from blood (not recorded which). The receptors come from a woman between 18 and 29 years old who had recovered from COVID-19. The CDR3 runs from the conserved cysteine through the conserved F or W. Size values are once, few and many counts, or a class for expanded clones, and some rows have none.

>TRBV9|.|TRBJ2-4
CASSANSWPGNIQYF
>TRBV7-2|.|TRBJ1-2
CASSGFGQGENYGYTF
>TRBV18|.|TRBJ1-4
CASSPRDEKLFF
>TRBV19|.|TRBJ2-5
CASSIVPEETQYF
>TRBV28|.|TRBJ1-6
CASRPGTENSPLHF
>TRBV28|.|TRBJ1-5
CASSLSQGNQPQHF
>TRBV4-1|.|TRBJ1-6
CASSQAGQGNNSPLHF
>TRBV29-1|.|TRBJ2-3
CSVPTSGTDTQYF
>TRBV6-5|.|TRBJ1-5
CASRLLSSSNQPQHF
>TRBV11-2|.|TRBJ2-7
CASFTPASGREGEQYF
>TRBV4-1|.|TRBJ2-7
CASSQATGQGWYEQYF
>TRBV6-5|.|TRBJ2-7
CASSLGGASYEQYF
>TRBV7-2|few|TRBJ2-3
CASSSSTDTQYF
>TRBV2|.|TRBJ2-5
CAFKGEETQYF
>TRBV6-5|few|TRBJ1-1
CASRFDRGLTEAFF
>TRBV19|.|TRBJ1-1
CASSIGTTGTEAFF
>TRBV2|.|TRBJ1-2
CASTGVAGQGSGYTF
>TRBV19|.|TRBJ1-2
CASSMWQRANYGYTF
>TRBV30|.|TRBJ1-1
CAWTGERTEAFF
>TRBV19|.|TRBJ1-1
CASSELTGAGYGAEAFF
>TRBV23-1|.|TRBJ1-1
CASTHRDRDGQLGAFF
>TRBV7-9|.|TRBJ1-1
CASSLVDSRNTEAFF
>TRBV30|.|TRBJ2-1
CAWAEGLAGGTIYNEQFF
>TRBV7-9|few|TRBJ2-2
CASSLRTSGRTGELFF
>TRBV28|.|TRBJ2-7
CASSLLRGAYEQYF